This T cell receptor (beta chain) emerged from a study of blood T cell repertoires in COVID-19. The V end was cut by 4 bases, the J end by 6 bases, with 15 bases between. This CDR3 has 16 residues. Germline CDR1 and CDR2: KGHDR and SFDVKD. This table comes from immunoSEQ multiplex PCR, and its TCRdb copy is limited to in-frame clones, with some not included. The table has about 310,000 clones, about nine tenths seen once. This chain joins TRBV24-1 and TRBJ1-6; a possible D gene is TRBD1 (5 bases). Sequenced input: peripheral blood. This sequence was found in a man aged 18 to 29 with active or convalescent COVID-19. In nucleotides, the CDR3 is TGTGCCACCAGTGACCGGACACTTTCGGGTAATTCACCCCTCCACTTT. Translating gives CATSDRTLSGNSPLHF.